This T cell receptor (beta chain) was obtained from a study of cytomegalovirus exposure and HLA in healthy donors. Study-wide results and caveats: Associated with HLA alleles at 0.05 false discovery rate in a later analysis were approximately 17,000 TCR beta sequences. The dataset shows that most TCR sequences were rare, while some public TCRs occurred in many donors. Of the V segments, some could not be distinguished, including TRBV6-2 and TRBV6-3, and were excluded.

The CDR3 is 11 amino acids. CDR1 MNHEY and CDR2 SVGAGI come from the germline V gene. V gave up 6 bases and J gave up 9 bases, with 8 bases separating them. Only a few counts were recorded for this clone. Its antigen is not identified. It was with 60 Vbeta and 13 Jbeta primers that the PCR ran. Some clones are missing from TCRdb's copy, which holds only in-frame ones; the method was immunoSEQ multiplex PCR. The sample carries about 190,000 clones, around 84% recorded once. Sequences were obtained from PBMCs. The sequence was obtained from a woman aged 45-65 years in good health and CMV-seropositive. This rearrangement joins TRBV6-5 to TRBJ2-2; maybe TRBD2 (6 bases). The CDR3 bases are TGTGCCAGCAGCGGGAGTAGGGAGCTGTTTTTT. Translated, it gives CASSGSRELFF.